Listed here is a single T cell receptor (beta chain). It has no known antigen specificity. It has no much larger one-base neighbor in the sample; base qualities were not kept. The sample comes from a study of T-cell reconstitution after alpha-beta-depleted transplantation in children (dated by TCRdb to about 2016). At the level of the whole study: T-cell immune reconstitution after TCRalphabeta/CD19-depleted allogeneic hematopoietic cell transplantation in children was quantitatively tracked in the study by means of TCR repertoire profiling.

Overall results and qualifications from the work: About two months after transplant, the apparently early recovery of alphabetaT-cell counts reportedly depended on just several hundred clones that had expanded rapidly and came from non-depleted graft cells. In some patients, the high TCRbeta diversity seen at day 60 was put down to recipient T cells and intrathymic progenitors that had survived conditioning. Hyperexpanded clone frequencies declined over subsequent months; after one year, T-cell counts and TCRbeta diversity were mostly attributed to newly produced T cells.

The library was generated by PCR. The sequencer listed for this sample is Illumina HiSeq 2500. TCR library preparation used molecular barcoding, with unique molecular identifiers applied to normalize quantification of the TCRbeta repertoire. The public reads were reprocessed in TCRdb via fastp at Q25 and MiXCR, keeping in-frame beta chains. Each CDR3 protein appears once, grouped with its most common genes and DNA. The sample has more than 300,000 distinct CDR3 sequences on record, around 16% of them singletons. About 41% of the sample rests with the top ten. Interpreted using the paper, the treatment or condition label stands for: allogeneic hematopoietic cell transplantation with graft depleted of TCRalphabeta T cells and CD19 B cells. The children who served as transplant recipients had been given grafts of TCRalphabeta/CD19-depleted allogeneic hematopoietic cells. The germline V gene specifies MGHRA as CDR1 and YSYEKL as CDR2. Inclusive of the bounding cysteine and phenylalanine, the CDR3 is 13 residues long. The retained sequence is limited to the CDR3, 39 bases, with the frame set at the first base. A distance of 10 bases separates the germline ends of V and J, which lose 1 base and 7 bases respectively.

The sequence links TRBV4-1 to TRBJ1-1; the D gene identity is not certain. The receptor was isolated from a male patient aged 2-10 years who had a stem cell transplant for acute lymphoblastic leukemia, so the T cells may come from the graft donor. The source was PBMCs, mostly from graft donor cells, collected 360 days after TCRalphabeta/CD19-depleted stem cell transplant. The CDR3 region: CASSQGRSLEAFF. The bases are TGCGCCAGCAGCCAAGGCAGGTCCCTTGAAGCTTTCTTT.